Reported below is one TCR beta chain. Its antigen is unknown. The entry originates in a study of cytomegalovirus exposure and HLA in healthy donors. Overall study findings and caveats: It has been reported that TCR beta sequences accurately predicted the HLA-A and HLA-B alleles of most subjects. A missense variant in DCLRE1C was later tied to TCR beta V- and J-gene trimming. Several V segments, TRBV6-2 and TRBV6-3 among them, could not be told apart and were dropped. Analysis performed later showed TCR beta chains linked to HLA being more clonally expanded than equally common others.

The PCR ran on 60 Vbeta and 13 Jbeta primers. The repertoire was sequenced with immunoSEQ multiplex PCR; TCRdb's copy has only in-frame clones and lacks some. The sample shows 200,000 to 250,000 clones, about 80% of them seen only once. Germline CDR1 and CDR2: SEHNR and FQNEAQ (reference sequence). The CDR3 loop spans 13 amino acids. The TCR sequence derives from a woman aged 55-75 years in good health and CMV-seropositive. The chain is built from TRBV7-9 and TRBJ2-5; 7 nucleotides line up with TRBD2. The end of the DNA is better explained by TRBJ2-7, so the J call may be wrong. Sequencing input: PBMCs. CDR3 bases: TGTGCCAGCAGCTTAGGAGCGGGGTACGAGCAGTACTTC. Protein: CASSLGAGYEQYF.